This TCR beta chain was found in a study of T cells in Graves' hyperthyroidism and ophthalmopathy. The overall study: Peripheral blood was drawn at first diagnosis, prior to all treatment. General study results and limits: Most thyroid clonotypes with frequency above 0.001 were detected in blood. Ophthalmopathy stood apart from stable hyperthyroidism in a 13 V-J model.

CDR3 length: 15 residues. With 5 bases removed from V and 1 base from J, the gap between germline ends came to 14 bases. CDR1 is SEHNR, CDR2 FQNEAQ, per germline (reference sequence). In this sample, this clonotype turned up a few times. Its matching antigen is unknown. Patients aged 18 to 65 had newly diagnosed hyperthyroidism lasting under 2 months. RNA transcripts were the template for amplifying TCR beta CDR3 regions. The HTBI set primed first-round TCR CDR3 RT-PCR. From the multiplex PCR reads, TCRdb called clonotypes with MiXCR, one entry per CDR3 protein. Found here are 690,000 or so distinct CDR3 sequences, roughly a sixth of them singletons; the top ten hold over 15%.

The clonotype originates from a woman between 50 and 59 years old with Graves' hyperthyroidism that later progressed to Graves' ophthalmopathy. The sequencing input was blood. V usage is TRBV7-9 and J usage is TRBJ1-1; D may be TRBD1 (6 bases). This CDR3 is CASSRRGGSNTEAFF. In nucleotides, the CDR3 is TGTGCCAGCAGCCGACGGGGGGGCTCGAACACTGAAGCTTTCTTT.